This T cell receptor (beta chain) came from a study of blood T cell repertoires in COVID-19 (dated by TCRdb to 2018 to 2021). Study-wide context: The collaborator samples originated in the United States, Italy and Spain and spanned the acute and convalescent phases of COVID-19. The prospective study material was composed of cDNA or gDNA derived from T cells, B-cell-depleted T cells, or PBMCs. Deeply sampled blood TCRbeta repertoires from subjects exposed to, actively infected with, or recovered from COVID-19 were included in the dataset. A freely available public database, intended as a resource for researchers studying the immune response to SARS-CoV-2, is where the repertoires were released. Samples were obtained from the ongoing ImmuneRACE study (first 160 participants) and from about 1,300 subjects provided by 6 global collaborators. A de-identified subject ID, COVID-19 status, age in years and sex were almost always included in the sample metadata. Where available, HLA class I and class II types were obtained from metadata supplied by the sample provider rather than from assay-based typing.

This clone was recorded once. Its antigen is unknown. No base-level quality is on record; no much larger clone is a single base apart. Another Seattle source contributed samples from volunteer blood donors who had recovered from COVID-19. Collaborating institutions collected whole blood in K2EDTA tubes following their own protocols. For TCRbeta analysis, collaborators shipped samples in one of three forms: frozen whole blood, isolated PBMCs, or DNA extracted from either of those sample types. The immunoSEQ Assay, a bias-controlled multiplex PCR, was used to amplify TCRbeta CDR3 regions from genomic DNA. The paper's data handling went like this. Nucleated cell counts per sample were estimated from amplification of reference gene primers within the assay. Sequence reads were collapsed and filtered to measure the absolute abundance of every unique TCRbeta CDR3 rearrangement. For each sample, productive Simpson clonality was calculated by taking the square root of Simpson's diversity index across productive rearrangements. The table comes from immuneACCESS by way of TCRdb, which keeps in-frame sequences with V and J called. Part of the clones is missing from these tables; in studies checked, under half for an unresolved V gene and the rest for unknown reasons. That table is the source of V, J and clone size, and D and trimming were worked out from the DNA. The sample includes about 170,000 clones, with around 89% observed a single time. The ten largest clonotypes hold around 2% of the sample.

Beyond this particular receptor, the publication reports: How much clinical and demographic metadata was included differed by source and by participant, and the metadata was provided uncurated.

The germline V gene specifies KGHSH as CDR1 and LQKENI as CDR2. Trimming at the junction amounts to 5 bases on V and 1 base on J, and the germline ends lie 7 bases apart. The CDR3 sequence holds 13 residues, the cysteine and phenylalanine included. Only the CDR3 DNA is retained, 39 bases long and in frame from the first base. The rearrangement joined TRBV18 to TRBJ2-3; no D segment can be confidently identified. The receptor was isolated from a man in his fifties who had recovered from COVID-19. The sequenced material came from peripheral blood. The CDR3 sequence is CASSELGTDTQYF. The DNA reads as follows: TGTGCCAGCTCAGAGCTAGGCACAGATACGCAGTATTTT.